This TCR beta chain comes out of a study of blood T cell repertoires in COVID-19. Study as a whole: Researchers got acute and convalescent COVID-19 samples from the United States, Italy and Spain.

Generated by immunoSEQ multiplex PCR, the TCRdb table keeps only in-frame clones and is missing some. The repertoire consists of about 270,000 clones, with approximately 92% occurring once and the leading ten covering approximately 2.5%. In germline, CDR1 is SNHLY, CDR2 FYNNEI. The CDR3 covers 17 residues. The V gene end was trimmed by 8 bases and the J gene end by 2 bases; junction bases not matched to a gene: 16. This clone showed up just once. The receptor was isolated from a woman in her late teens or twenties who had recovered from COVID-19. Sequenced material: PBMCs or T cells enriched from blood (not recorded which). The gene calls are TRBV2 and TRBJ2-3; 7 bases map to TRBD2. Here the CDR3 reads CASARTTTSVITDTQYF. The CDR3 DNA is TGTGCCAGCGCACGCACTACTACTAGCGTTATCACAGATACGCAGTATTTT.